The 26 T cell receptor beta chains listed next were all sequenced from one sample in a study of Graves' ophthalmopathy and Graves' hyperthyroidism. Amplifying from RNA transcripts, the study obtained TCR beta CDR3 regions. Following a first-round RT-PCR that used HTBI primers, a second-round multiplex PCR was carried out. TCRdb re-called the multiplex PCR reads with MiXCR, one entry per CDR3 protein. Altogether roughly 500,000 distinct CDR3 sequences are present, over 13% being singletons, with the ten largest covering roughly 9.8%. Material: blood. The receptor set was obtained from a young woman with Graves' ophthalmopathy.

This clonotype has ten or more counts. The CDR3: CSARQSSYEQYF. The CDR3 region has the DNA TGCAGTGCGAGACAGAGCTCCTACGAGCAGTACTTC. V gene TRBV20-1 combines with J gene TRBJ2-7; D is perhaps TRBD1 (5 bases). Germline lookup yields CDR1 DFQATT and CDR2 SNEGSKA (reference sequence). CDR3 size: 12 residues. Trimming cost V 6 bases and J 0 bases, with 9 bases left between them.

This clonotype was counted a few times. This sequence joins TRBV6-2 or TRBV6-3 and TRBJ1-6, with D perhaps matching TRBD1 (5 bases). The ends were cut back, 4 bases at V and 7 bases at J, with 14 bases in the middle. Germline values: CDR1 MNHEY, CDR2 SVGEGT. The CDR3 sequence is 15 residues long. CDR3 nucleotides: TGTGCCAGCAGTTCCCCCCGGTGGGGGAATTCACCCCTCCACTTT. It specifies CASSSPRWGNSPLHF.

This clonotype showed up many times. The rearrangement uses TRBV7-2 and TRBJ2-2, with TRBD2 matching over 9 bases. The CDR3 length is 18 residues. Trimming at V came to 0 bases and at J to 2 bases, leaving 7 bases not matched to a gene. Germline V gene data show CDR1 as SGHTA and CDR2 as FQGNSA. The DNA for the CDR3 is TGTGCCAGCAGCTTAGCGGGGGGTAGCGGGGGAAACACCGGGGAGCTGTTTTTT. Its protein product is CASSLAGGSGGNTGELFF.

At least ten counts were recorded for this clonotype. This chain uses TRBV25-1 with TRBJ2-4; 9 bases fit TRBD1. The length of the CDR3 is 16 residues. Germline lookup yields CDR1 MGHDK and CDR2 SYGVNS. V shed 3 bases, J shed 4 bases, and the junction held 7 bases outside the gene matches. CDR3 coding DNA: TGTGCCAGCAGTGACCAAGCCGGGACAGGGAAAAACATTCAGTACTTC. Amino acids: CASSDQAGTGKNIQYF.

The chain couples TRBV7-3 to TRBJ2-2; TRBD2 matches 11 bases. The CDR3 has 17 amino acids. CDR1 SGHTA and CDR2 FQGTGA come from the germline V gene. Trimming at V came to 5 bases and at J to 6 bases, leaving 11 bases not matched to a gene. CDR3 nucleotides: TGTGCCAGCAGCCAGCTAGCGGGAGGTAGTGGGCCCGGGGAGCTGTTTTTT. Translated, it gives CASSQLAGGSGPGELFF.

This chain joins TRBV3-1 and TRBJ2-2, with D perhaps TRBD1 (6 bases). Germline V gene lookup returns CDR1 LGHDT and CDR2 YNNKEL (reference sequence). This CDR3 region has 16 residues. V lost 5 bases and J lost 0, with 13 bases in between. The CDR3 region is CASSIIGGPNTGELFF. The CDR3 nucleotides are TGTGCCAGCAGCATCATTGGGGGCCCGAACACCGGGGAGCTGTTTTTT.

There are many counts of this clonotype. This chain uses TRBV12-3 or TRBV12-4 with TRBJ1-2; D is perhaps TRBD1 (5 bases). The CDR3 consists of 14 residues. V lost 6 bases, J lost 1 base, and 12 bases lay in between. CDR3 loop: CASRGQDINYGYTF. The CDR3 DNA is TGTGCCAGCAGGGGCCAGGACATTAACTATGGCTACACCTTC.

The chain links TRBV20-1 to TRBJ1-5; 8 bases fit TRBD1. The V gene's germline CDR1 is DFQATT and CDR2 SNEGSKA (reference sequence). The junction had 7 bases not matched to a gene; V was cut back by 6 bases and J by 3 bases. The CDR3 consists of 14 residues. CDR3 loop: CSAPRGPNNQPQHF. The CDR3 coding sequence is TGCAGTGCGCCCAGGGGGCCTAACAATCAGCCCCAGCATTTT.

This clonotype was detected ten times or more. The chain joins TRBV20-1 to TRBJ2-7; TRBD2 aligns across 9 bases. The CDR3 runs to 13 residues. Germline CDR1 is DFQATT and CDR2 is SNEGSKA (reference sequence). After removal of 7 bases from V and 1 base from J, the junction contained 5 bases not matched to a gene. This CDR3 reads CSGGTSQSYEQYF. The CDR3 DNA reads TGCAGTGGTGGGACTAGCCAATCCTACGAGCAGTACTTC.

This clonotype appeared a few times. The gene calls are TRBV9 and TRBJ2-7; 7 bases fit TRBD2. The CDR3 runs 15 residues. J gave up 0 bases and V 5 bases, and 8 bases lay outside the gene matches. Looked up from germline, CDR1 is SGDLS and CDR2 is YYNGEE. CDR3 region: CASSASGAFSYEQYF. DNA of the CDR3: TGTGCCAGCAGTGCCAGCGGGGCCTTCTCCTACGAGCAGTACTTC. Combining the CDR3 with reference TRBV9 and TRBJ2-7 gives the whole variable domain DSGVTQTPKHLITATGQRVTLRCSPRSGDLSVYWYQQSLDQGLQFLIQYYNGEERAKGNILERFSAQQFPDLHSELNLSSLELGDSALYFCASSASGAFSYEQYFGPGTRLTVT.

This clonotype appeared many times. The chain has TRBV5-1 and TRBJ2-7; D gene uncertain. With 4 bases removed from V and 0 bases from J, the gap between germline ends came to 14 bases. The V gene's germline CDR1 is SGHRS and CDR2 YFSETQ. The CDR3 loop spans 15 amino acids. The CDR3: CASSPAGRSSYEQYF. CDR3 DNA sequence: TGCGCCAGCAGCCCCGCCGGCAGAAGCTCCTACGAGCAGTACTTC.

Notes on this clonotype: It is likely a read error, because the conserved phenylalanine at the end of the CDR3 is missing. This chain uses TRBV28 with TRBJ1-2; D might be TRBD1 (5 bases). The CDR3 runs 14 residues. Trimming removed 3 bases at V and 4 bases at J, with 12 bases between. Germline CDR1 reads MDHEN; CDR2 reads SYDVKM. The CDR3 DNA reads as TGTGCCAGCAGTTTCTCGGGGGATACCTATGGCTACACCTAC. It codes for CASSFSGDTYGYTY.

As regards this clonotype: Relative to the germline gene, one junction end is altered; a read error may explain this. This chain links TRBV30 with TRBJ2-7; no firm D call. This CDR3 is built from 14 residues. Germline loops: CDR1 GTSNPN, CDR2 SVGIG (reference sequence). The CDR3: CARSVLGASYEQYF. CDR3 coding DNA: TGTGCCAGGAGTGTACTGGGTGCCTCCTACGAGCAGTACTTC.

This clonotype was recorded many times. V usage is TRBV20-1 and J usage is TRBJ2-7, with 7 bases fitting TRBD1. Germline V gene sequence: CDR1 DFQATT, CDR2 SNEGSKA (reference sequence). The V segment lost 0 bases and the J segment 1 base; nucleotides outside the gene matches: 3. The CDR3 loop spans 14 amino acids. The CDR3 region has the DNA TGCAGTGCTAGAGACGGGACAGCTTCCTACGAGCAGTACTTC. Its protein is CSARDGTASYEQYF.

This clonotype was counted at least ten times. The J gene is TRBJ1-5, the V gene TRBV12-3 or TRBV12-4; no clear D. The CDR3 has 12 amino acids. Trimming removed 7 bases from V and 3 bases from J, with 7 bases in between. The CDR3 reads CASTSDNQPQHF. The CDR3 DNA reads TGTGCCAGCACCTCGGACAATCAGCCCCAGCATTTT.

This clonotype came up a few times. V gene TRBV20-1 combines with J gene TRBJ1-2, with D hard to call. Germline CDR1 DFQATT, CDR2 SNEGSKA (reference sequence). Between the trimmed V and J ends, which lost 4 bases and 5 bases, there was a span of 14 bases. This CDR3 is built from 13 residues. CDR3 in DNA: TGCAGTGCTAAACCGGGATCCAAGTATGGCTACACCTTC. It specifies CSAKPGSKYGYTF.

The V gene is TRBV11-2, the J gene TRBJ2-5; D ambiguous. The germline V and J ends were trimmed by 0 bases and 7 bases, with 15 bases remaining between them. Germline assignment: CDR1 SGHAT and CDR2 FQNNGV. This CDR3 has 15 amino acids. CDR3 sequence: CASSLDLWDYPTQYF. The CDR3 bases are TGTGCCAGCAGCTTAGATCTGTGGGATTATCCGACCCAGTACTTC.

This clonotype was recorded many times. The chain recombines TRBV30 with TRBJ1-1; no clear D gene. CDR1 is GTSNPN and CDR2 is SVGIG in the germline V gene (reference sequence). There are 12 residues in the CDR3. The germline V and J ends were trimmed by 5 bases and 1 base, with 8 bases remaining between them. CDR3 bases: TGTGCCTGGGATGGCGAGAACACTGAAGCTTTCTTT. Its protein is CAWDGENTEAFF. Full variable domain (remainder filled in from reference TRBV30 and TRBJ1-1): SQTIHQWPATLVQPVGSPLSLECTVEGTSNPNLYWYRQAAGRGLQLLFYSVGIGQISSEVPQNLSASRPQDRQFILSSKKLLLSDSGFYLCAWDGENTEAFFGQGTRLTVV.

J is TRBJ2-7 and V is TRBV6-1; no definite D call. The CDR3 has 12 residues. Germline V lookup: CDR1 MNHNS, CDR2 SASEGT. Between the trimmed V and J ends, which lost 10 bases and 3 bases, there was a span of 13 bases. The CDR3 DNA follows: TGTGCCACCCAGAGCCTCATCTACGAGCAGTACTTC. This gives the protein CATQSLIYEQYF.

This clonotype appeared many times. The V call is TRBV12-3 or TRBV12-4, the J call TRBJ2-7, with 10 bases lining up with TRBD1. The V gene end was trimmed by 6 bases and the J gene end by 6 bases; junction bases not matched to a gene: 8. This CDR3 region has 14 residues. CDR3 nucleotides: TGTGCCAGCAGCAGAGGACAGGGGGTCTTCGAGCAGTACTTC. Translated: CASSRGQGVFEQYF.

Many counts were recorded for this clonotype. CDR3 nucleotides: TGTGCCAGTGGACAGGGAGGTATCTATGGCTACACCTTC. This encodes CASGQGGIYGYTF. The rearrangement uses TRBV12-3 or TRBV12-4 and TRBJ1-2; 8 nucleotides align to TRBD1. The CDR3 spans 13 residues. The V gene end was trimmed by 9 bases and the J gene end by 4 bases; junction bases not matched to a gene: 7.

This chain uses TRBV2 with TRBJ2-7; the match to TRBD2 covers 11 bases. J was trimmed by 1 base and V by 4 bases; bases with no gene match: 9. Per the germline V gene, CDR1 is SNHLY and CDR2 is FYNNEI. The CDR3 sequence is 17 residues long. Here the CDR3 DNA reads TGTGCCAGCAGTGTAGCGGGAGGGCATCTCTGGTCCTACGAGCAGTACTTC. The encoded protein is CASSVAGGHLWSYEQYF.

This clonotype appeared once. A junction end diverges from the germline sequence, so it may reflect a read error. Here the CDR3 DNA reads TGTGCCAGAAGTTCGACAGGCTACGAGCAGTACTTC. Translating gives CARSSTGYEQYF. This sequence joins TRBV12-3 or TRBV12-4 and TRBJ2-7; the D gene is possibly TRBD1 (6 bases). This CDR3 is 12 amino acids long.

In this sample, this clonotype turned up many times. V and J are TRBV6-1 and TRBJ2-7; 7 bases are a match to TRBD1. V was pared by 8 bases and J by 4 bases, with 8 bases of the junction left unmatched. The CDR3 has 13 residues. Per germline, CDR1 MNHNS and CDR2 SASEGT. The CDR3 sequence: CASFDRDKYEQYF. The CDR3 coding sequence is TGTGCCAGCTTCGACAGGGACAAATACGAGCAGTACTTC.

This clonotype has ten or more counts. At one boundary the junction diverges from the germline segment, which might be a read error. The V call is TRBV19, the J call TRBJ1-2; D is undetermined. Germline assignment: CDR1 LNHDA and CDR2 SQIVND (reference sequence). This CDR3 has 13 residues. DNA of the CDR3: TGTGTCAGTAGTCCAACAAGTAACTATGGCTACACCTTC. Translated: CVSSPTSNYGYTF.

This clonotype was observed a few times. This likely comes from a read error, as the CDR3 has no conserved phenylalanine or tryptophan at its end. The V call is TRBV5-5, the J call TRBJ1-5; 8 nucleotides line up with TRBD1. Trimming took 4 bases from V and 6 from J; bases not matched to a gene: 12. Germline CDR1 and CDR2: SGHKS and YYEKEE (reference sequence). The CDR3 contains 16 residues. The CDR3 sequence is CASSGIGTGSGQPQHC. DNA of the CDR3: TGTGCCAGCAGCGGGATTGGGACAGGATCTGGTCAGCCCCAGCATTGT.